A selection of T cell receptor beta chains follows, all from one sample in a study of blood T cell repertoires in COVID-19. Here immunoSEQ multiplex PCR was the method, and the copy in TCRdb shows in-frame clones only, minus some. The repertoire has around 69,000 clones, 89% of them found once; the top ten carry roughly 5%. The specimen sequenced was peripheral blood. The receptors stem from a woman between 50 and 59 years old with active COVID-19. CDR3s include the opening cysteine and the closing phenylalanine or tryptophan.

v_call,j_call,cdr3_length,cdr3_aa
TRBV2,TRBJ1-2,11,CASTGYYGYTF
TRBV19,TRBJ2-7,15,CASSIDRGSSYEQYF
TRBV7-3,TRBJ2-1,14,CASSLGQAWNEQFF
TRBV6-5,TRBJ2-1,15,CASSPGTRHYNEQFF
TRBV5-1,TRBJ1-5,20,CASSLFWLRGPEYSNQPQHF
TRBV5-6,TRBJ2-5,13,CASSLERGHPQYF
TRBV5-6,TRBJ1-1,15,CASSLADRGYTEAFF
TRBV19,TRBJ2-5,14,CATNQRGGQETQYF
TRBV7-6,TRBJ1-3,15,CASGASSRSGNTIYF
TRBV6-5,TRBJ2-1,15,CASSYPGTQVNEQFF
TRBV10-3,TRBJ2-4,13,CAMGEGSKNIQYF
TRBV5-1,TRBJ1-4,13,CASSLGHIEKLFF
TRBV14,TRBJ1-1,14,CASSQARTGVEAFF
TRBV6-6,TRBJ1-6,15,CASSWGLSYNSPLHF
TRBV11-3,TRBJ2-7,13,CASSFSPYYEQYF
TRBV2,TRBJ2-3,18,CASSGHHGAGGGTDTQYF
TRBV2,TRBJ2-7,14,CASRETGNGYEQYF
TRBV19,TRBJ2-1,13,CARGLRAYNEQFF
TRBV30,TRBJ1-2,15,CASPTRDRVVGGYTF
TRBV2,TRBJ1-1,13,CASTPRGNTEAFF